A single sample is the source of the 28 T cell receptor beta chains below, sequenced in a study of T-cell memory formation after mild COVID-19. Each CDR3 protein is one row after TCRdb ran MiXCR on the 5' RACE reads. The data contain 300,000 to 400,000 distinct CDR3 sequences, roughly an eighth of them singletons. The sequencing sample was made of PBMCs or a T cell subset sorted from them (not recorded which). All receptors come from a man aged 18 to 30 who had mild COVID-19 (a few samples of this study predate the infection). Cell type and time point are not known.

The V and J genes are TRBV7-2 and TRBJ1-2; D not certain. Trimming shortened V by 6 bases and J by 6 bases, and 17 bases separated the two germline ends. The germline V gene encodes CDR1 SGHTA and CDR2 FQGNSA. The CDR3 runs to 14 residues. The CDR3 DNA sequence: TGTGCCAGCAGTCTTACGCAGGAGCGGAATGGCTACACCTTC. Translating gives CASSLTQERNGYTF.

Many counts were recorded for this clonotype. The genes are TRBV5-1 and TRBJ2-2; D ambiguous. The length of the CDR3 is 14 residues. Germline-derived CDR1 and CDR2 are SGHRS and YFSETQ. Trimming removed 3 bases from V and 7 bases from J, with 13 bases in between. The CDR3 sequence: CASSSILKGGELFF. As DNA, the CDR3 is TGCGCCAGCAGCTCCATATTGAAGGGCGGGGAGCTGTTTTTT.

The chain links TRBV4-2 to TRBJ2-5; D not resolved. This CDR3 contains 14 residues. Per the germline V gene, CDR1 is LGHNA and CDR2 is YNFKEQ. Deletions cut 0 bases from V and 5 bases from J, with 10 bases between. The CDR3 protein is CASSQDSGWETQYF. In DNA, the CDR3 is TGTGCCAGCAGCCAAGATTCGGGTTGGGAGACCCAGTACTTC.

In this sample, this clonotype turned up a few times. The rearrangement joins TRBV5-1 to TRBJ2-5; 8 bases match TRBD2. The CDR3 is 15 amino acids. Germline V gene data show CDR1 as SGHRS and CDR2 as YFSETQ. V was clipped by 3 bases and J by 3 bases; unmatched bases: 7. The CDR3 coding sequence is TGCGCCAGCAGCTCCTTGGCGGGGGGTAAAGAGACCCAGTACTTC. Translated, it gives CASSSLAGGKETQYF.

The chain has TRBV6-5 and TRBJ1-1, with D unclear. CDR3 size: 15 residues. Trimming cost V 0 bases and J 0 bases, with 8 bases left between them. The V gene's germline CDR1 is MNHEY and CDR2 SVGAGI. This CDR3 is CASSYSAIMNTEAFF. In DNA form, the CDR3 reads TGTGCCAGCAGTTACTCAGCCATCATGAACACTGAAGCTTTCTTT.

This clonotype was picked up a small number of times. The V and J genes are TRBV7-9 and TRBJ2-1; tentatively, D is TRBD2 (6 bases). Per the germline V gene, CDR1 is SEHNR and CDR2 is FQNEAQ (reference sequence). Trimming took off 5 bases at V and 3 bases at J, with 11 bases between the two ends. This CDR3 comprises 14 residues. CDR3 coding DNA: TGTGCCAGCAGCCCGGGACTCCGCTACAATGAGCAGTTCTTC. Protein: CASSPGLRYNEQFF.

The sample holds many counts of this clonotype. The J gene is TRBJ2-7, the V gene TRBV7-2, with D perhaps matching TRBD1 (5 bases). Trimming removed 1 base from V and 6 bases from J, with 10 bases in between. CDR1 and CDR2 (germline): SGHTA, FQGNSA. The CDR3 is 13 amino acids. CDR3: CASSLVRGGEQYF. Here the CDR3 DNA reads TGTGCCAGCAGCTTAGTAAGGGGTGGCGAGCAGTACTTC.

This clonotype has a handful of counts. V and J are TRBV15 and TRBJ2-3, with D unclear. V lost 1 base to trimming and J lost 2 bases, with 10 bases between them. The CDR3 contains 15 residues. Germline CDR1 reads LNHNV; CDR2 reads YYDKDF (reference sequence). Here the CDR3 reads CATSRAPVVTDTQYF. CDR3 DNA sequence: TGTGCCACCAGCAGAGCGCCGGTAGTCACAGATACGCAGTATTTT.

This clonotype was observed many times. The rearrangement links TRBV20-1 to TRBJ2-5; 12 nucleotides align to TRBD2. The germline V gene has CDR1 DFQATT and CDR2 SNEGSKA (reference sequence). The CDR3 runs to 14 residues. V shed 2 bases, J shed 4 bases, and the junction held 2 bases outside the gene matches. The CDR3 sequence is CSARLAGGRETQYF. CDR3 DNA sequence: TGCAGTGCTAGACTAGCGGGGGGGCGAGAGACCCAGTACTTC.

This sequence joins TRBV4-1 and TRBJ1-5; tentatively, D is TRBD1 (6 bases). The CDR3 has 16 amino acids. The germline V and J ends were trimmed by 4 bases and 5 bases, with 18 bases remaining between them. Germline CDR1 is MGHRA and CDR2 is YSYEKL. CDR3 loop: CASSLTQGMFDQPQHF. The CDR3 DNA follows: TGCGCCAGCAGCCTCACGCAGGGGATGTTCGATCAGCCCCAGCATTTT.

Written as DNA, the CDR3 is TGCAGCGTACCTGAAAGTATCGGAGATACGCAGTATTTT. Translating it yields CSVPESIGDTQYF. The rearrangement uses TRBV29-1 and TRBJ2-3; D not certain. This CDR3 region has 13 residues. V lost 6 bases and J 5 bases, leaving 15 bases between the germline ends. Per germline, CDR1 SQVTM and CDR2 ANQGSEA.

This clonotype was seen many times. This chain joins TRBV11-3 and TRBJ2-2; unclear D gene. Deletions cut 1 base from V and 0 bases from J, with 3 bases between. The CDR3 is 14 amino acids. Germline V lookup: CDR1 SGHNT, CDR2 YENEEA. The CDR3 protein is CASSLGPNTGELFF. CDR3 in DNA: TGTGCCAGCAGCTTAGGCCCGAACACCGGGGAGCTGTTTTTT.

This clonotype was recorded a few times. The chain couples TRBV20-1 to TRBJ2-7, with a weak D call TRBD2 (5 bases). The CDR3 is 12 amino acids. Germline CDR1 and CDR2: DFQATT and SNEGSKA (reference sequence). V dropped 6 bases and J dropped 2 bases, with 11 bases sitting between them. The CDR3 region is CSARDGTYEQYF. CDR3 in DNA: TGCAGTGCCCGTGACGGGACCTACGAGCAGTACTTC.

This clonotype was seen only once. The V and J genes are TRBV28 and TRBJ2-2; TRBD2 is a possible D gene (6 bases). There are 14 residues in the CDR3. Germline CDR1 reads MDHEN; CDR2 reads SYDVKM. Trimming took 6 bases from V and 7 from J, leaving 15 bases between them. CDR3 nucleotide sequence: TGTGCCAGCAGGGCGCGGGGCGCGAACGGGGAGCTGTTTTTT. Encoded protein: CASRARGANGELFF.

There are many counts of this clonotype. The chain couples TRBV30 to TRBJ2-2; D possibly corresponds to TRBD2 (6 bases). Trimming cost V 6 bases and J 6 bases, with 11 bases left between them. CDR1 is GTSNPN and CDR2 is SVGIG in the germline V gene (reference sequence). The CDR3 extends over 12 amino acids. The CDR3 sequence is CACRRDSGELFF. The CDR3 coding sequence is TGTGCCTGTCGGCGGGACTCCGGGGAGCTGTTTTTT.

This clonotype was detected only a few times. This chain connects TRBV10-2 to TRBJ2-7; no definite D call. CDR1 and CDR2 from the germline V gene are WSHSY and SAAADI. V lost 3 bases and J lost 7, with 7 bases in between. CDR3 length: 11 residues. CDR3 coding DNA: TGCGCCAGCAGTGATGCCGGGGAGCAGTACGTC. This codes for CASSDAGEQYV.

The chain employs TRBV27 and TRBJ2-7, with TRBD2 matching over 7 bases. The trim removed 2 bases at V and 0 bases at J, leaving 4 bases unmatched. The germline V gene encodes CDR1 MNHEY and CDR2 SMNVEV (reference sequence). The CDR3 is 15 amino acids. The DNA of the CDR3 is TGTGCCAGCAGTTTACTCTGGACTAGCTCCTACGAGCAGTACTTC. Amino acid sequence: CASSLLWTSSYEQYF.

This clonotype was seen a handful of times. This CDR3 is CASSQEERTADTQYF. The CDR3 DNA is TGCGCCAGCAGCCAAGAGGAAAGGACCGCAGATACGCAGTATTTT. The chain recombines TRBV4-3 with TRBJ2-3; D is unclear. The CDR3 is made up of 15 amino acids. V was trimmed by 0 bases and J by 4 bases, leaving 11 bases between them. Germline values: CDR1 LGHNA, CDR2 YSLEER.

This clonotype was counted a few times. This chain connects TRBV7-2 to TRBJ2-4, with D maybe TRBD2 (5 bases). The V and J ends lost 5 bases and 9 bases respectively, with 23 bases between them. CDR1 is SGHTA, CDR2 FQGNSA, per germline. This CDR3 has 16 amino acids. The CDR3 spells CASSPRGGTTRVIQYF. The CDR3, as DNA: TGTGCCAGCAGCCCACGTGGAGGAACCACCCGCGTCATTCAGTACTTC.

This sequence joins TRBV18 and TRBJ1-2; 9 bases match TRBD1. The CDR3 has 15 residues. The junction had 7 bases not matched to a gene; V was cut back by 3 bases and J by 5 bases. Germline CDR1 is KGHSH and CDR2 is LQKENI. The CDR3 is CASSPETGGGYGYTF. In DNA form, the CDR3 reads TGTGCCAGCTCACCCGAGACAGGGGGAGGATATGGCTACACCTTC. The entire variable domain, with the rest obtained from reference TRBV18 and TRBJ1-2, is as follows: NAGVMQNPRHLVRRRGQEARLRCSPMKGHSHVYWYRQLPEEGLKFMVYLQKENIIDESGMPKERFSAEFPKEGPSILRIQQVVRGDSAAYFCASSPETGGGYGYTFGSGTRLTVV.

The chain's CDR3 is CASSQGNRGVTEAFF. The CDR3 DNA reads TGTGCCAGCAGCCAAGGGAACAGGGGCGTCACTGAAGCTTTCTTT. The V call is TRBV3-1, the J call TRBJ1-1; TRBD1 matches 7 bases. CDR3 length: 15 amino acids. The germline gives CDR1 LGHDT, CDR2 YNNKEL (reference sequence). With V trimmed by 1 base and J by 4 bases, 6 bases remained unmatched.

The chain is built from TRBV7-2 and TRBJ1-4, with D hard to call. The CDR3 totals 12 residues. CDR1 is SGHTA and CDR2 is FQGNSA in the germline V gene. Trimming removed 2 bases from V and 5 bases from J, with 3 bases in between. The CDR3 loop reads CASSLQNEKLFF. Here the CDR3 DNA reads TGTGCCAGCAGCTTACAGAATGAAAAACTGTTTTTT. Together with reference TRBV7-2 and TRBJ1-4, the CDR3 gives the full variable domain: GAGVSQSPSNKVTEKGKDVELRCDPISGHTALYWYRQSLGQGLEFLIYFQGNSAPDKSGLPSDRFSAERTGGSVSTLTIQRTQQEDSAVYLCASSLQNEKLFFGSGTQLSVL.

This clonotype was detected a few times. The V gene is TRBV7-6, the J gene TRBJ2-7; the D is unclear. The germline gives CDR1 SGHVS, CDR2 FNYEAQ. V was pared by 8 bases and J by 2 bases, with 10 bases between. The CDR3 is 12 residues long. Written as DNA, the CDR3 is TGTGCCAGCGGGCTGGATACCTACGAGCAGTACTTC. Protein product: CASGLDTYEQYF.

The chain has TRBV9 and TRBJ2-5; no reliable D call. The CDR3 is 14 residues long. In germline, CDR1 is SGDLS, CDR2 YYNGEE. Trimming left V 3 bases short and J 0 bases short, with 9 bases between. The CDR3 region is CASSAFGDQETQYF. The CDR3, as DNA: TGTGCCAGCAGCGCTTTTGGGGACCAAGAGACCCAGTACTTC.

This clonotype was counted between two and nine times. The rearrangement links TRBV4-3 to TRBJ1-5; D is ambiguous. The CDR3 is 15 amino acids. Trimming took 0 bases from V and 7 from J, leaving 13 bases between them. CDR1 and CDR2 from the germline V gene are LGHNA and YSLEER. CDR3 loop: CASSQDDGGYQPQHF. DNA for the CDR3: TGCGCCAGCAGCCAAGATGACGGAGGGTACCAGCCCCAGCATTTT.

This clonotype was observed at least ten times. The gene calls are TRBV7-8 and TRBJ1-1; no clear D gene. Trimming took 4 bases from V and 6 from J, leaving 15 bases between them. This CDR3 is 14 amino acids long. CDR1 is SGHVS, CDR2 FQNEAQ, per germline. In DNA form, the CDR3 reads TGTGCCAGCAGCTCCTACAGCGTAAAACCTGAAGCTTTCTTT. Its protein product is CASSSYSVKPEAFF. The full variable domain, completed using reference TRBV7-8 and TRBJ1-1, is GAGVSQSPRYKVAKRGQDVALRCDPISGHVSLFWYQQALGQGPEFLTYFQNEAQLDKSGLPSDRFFAERPEGSVSTLKIQRTQQEDSAVYLCASSSYSVKPEAFFGQGTRLTVV.

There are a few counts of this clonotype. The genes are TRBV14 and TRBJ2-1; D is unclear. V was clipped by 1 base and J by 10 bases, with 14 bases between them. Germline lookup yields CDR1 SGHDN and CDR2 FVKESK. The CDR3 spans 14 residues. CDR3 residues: CASSQVDSRSEQFF. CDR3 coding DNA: TGTGCCAGCAGCCAAGTCGATTCCCGGTCGGAGCAGTTCTTC.

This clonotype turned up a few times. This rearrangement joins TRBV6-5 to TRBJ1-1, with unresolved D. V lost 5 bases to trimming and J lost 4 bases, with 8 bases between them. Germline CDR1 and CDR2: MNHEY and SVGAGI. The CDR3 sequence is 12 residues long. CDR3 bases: TGTGCCAGCAGTCCGGGATTCACTGAAGCTTTCTTT. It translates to CASSPGFTEAFF.